The T cell receptor beta chain under discussion was sequenced for a study of blood T cell repertoires in COVID-19. Study summary: Donors in the United States, Italy and Spain gave samples during acute or convalescent COVID-19.

As processed by the authors: Amplification of reference gene primers was used by the study to estimate nucleated cell counts. Using immunoSEQ multiplex PCR, the repertoire was profiled, and TCRdb retains in-frame clones only, with some absent. That table gives V, J and clone size, and the DNA gave D and trimming. The repertoire includes approximately 34,000 clones, about 80% of them detected once, and around 15% sits in the top ten. The length of the CDR3 is 14 residues. The V end was cut by 4 bases, the J end by 5 bases, with 14 bases between. Germline V gene data show CDR1 as SNHLY and CDR2 as FYNNEI.

V usage is TRBV2 and J usage is TRBJ2-5; D is possibly TRBD2 (5 bases). The source is a woman aged 70-85 years with acute or convalescent COVID-19. Source material: peripheral blood. For the CDR3, the DNA is TGTGCCAGCAGTGTGTTCGGGGTCCGGGAGACCCAGTACTTC. The encoded protein is CASSVFGVRETQYF. Supplemented by reference TRBV2 and TRBJ2-5, the full variable domain reads EPEVTQTPSHQVTQMGQEVILRCVPISNHLYFYWYRQILGQKVEFLVSFYNNEISEKSEIFDDQFSVERPDGSNFTLKIRSTKLEDSAMYFCASSVFGVRETQYFGPGTRLLVL.